The clone carrying this TCR beta chain was seen only once. Its antigen is unidentified. This CDR3 comprises 16 residues. Trimming took off 5 bases at V and 0 bases at J, with 12 bases between the two ends. CDR1 and CDR2 from the germline V gene are SGHRS and YFSETQ. Mismatch repair deficiency was confirmed in all patients, by PCR or immunohistochemistry. The TCR-sequenced patients were a few responders to pembrolizumab. These data come from a study of PD-1 blockade in mismatch repair-deficient tumors. Study-level information: Patients had about a dozen mismatch repair-deficient cancer types and were previously treated and progressing.

Study-level points and caveats: Rapid post-treatment expansion, then contraction, generally preceding radiologic response, marked tumor-resident clones.

Clones were read by immunoSEQ multiplex PCR, and TCRdb kept only the in-frame ones, dropping some. Of 35,000 to 40,000 clones in the sample, about 85% are singletons; the top ten hold roughly 20%. The input for sequencing was peripheral blood, taken 4 weeks after starting pembrolizumab. The V gene is TRBV5-1, the J gene TRBJ2-6; D is undetermined. The clonotype comes from an adult with mismatch repair-deficient cancer. The DNA of the CDR3 is TGCGCCAGCAGGTATGGGGTGAGCTCTGGGGCCAACGTCCTGACTTTC. It translates to CASRYGVSSGANVLTF.